This T cell receptor beta chain stems from a study of OX40 agonist ivuxolimab in advanced cancers. Study-level information: Averaging 60 years in age, with a range of about 20 to 90, the cohort was 82.7% male. Three dose-escalation patients had partial responses: one with hepatocellular carcinoma and two with cutaneous melanoma. Notes on the study in general: Also present in some nonresponders was a low level of normalized T-cell clonal expansion.

Patients with autoimmune history or systemic immunosuppression were excluded. Comment on this clone: The antigen is undetermined.

Assay used: immunoSEQ multiplex PCR; TCRdb lists only in-frame clones, some missing. The sample has under 85,000 clones; 94% are singletons. In germline, CDR1 is ENHRY, CDR2 SYGVKD. CDR3 length: 15 amino acids. Trimming shortened V by 0 bases and J by 0 bases, and 8 bases separated the two germline ends. This specimen was CD4+ or CD8+ T cells sorted from blood, taken in a trial of the OX40 agonist ivuxolimab. V usage is TRBV10-3 and J usage is TRBJ1-1; no clear D gene. The sequence was collected from an adult with an advanced solid tumor such as melanoma, head and neck, liver or kidney cancer. The CDR3 protein is CAISESLGMNTEAFF. The CDR3 nucleotides are TGTGCCATCAGTGAGTCTTTGGGGATGAACACTGAAGCTTTCTTT.